Below, one T cell receptor beta chain is given with its context. Its antigen is undetermined. The data derive from a study of lymphopenia after photon versus proton radiotherapy. The protocol was immunoSEQ multiplex PCR, while the TCRdb copy is restricted to in-frame clones and leaves out a portion. The table has tens of thousands of clones, about 83% seen once. General study findings and limits: Photon-treated patients lost naive T cells and TCR diversity; proton-treated stayed stable. A bigger post-nadir fall in TCR diversity correlated inversely with survival time in deceased patients.

Sequencing was performed on peripheral blood, taken from a patient treated with proton-based radiotherapy. This receptor was identified in a woman aged 55-70 years with cholangiocarcinoma. Some clones in this sample may be carry-over from other donors' samples.

The CDR3 protein is CASSATGTSGRRYEQYF. CDR3 coding DNA: TGTGCCAGCAGCGCAACAGGGACTAGCGGGAGACGGTACGAGCAGTACTTC. This chain connects TRBV9 to TRBJ2-7, with 14 nucleotides matching TRBD2. This CDR3 contains 17 residues. Trimming removed 3 bases from V and 4 bases from J; junction bases left unmatched: 9. The germline V gene encodes CDR1 SGDLS and CDR2 YYNGEE.